Presented here are 22 T cell receptor beta chains from one specimen sequenced in a study of blood T cell repertoires in COVID-19. Clones were read by immunoSEQ multiplex PCR, and TCRdb kept only the in-frame ones, dropping some. Of 310,000 or so clones listed, about 83% are singletons. The sequenced sample was peripheral blood. The source of these receptors is a woman aged 45-65 years with acute or convalescent COVID-19.

This clone occurred a few times. V and J are TRBV4-3 and TRBJ1-4; the match to TRBD1 covers 7 bases. Germline values: CDR1 LGHNA, CDR2 YSLEER. The length of the CDR3 is 14 residues. V shed 2 bases, J shed 7 bases, and the junction held 4 bases outside the gene matches. The DNA for the CDR3 is TGCGCCAGCAGCCAACAGGGGGATGGTGAAAAACTGTTTTTT. It is translated as CASSQQGDGEKLFF.

The chain joins TRBV7-2 to TRBJ2-7; no clear D gene. Between the trimmed V and J ends, which lost 2 bases and 4 bases, there was a span of 15 bases. Germline-derived CDR1 and CDR2 are SGHTA and FQGNSA. The CDR3 has 15 residues. Here the CDR3 DNA reads TGTGCCAGCAGCTTATACGCCCTAATCGGGTACGAGCAGTACTTC. This translates into CASSLYALIGYEQYF.

This chain connects TRBV30 to TRBJ2-3; 15 nucleotides align to TRBD2. The CDR3 is made up of 18 amino acids. After removal of 3 bases from V and 3 bases from J, the junction contained 10 bases not matched to a gene. The germline CDR1 and CDR2 sequences are GTSNPN and SVGIG (reference sequence). For the CDR3, the DNA is TGTGCCTGGAGCGGCTTCCTCGGACTAGCGGGGGGGACAGATACGCAGTATTTT. Protein: CAWSGFLGLAGGTDTQYF.

This chain links TRBV4-1 with TRBJ2-2; TRBD2 agrees at 15 bases. The length of the CDR3 is 17 residues. Losses at the gene ends were 4 bases for V and 5 bases for J; bases not matched to a gene: 5. CDR1 and CDR2 from the germline V gene are MGHRA and YSYEKL. CDR3: CASSPGLAGGRTGELFF. The CDR3 nucleotides are TGCGCCAGCAGCCCGGGACTAGCGGGGGGACGGACCGGGGAGCTGTTTTTT.

The chain is built from TRBV24-1 and TRBJ2-2; 9 nucleotides match TRBD2. From germline, CDR1 is KGHDR and CDR2 SFDVKD. V was pared by 9 bases and J by 0 bases, with 10 bases of the junction left unmatched. There are 17 residues in the CDR3. CDR3 amino acids: CATGGGRGTPNTGELFF. CDR3 bases: TGTGCCACCGGTGGCGGGAGGGGGACCCCGAACACCGGGGAGCTGTTTTTT.

CDR3: CASSQIRGSGEGTDTQYF. CDR3 in DNA: TGCGCCAGCAGCCAAATTAGAGGGAGTGGGGAAGGAACAGATACGCAGTATTTT. The rearrangement uses TRBV4-1 and TRBJ2-3; maybe TRBD2 (5 bases). From germline, CDR1 is MGHRA and CDR2 YSYEKL. Trimming pared 2 bases from V and 3 bases from J, leaving 21 bases between. The CDR3 contains 18 residues.

This clone was counted between two and nine times. V usage is TRBV29-1 and J usage is TRBJ2-2; no definite D call. Germline-derived CDR1 and CDR2 are SQVTM and ANQGSEA. V was clipped by 4 bases and J by 4 bases, with 10 bases between them. This CDR3 contains 13 residues. CDR3 residues: CSVAYGTTGELFF. The CDR3 nucleotides read TGCAGCGTTGCTTACGGTACCACCGGGGAGCTGTTTTTT.

The CDR3 DNA sequence: TGTGCCAGCAGCCAATCAGTATCAGGGGCCGATAATTCACCCCTCCACTTT. This codes for CASSQSVSGADNSPLHF. This chain uses TRBV16 with TRBJ1-6; D might be TRBD1 (6 bases). Deletions cut 0 bases from V and 5 bases from J, with 14 bases between. Germline lookup yields CDR1 KGHSY and CDR2 FQNENV. The CDR3 sequence is 17 residues long.

The chain couples TRBV10-3 to TRBJ2-4; the D gene is possibly TRBD2 (7 bases). Per germline, CDR1 ENHRY and CDR2 SYGVKD. The CDR3 has 13 amino acids. V was cut by 7 bases and J by 9 bases, with 16 bases left in between. The CDR3 DNA follows: TGTGCCATCAAAGCAGGGGAGGGAGGCATTCAGTACTTC. It codes for CAIKAGEGGIQYF.

This clone was recorded a few times. The rearrangement uses TRBV5-4 and TRBJ2-1; no firm D call. Trimming stripped 0 bases from V and 8 bases from J, with 9 bases between. Germline loops: CDR1 SGHNT, CDR2 YYREEE (reference sequence). The CDR3 extends over 13 amino acids. CDR3 amino acids: CASSLDEQDEQFF. DNA of the CDR3: TGTGCCAGCAGCTTGGATGAACAAGATGAGCAGTTCTTC.

The chain is built from TRBV7-2 and TRBJ1-5; D possibly corresponds to TRBD1 (6 bases). The V and J ends lost 3 bases and 7 bases respectively, with 22 bases between them. CDR1 is SGHTA and CDR2 is FQGNSA in the germline V gene. The CDR3 length is 17 residues. In DNA, the CDR3 is TGTGCCAGCAGCTTGAGTCCCTCGGGGGGCGGAGACCAGCCCCAGCATTTT. The encoded protein is CASSLSPSGGGDQPQHF.

This chain joins TRBV5-1 and TRBJ2-5; D perhaps matches TRBD1 (6 bases). Per the germline V gene, CDR1 is SGHRS and CDR2 is YFSETQ. V dropped 4 bases and J dropped 4 bases, with 14 bases sitting between them. CDR3 length equals 14 residues. CDR3 bases: TGCGCCAGCAGCAAGGCAGACAGGCCAGAGACCCAGTACTTC. It encodes CASSKADRPETQYF.

This clone was seen a few times. J is TRBJ1-6 and V is TRBV19; D call uncertain. Germline CDR1 and CDR2: LNHDA and SQIVND (reference sequence). This CDR3 is 16 amino acids long. V lost 5 bases to trimming and J lost 0 bases, with 11 bases between them. Written as DNA, the CDR3 is TGTGCCAGTAGTTCTTCGTTTAGCTCCTATAATTCACCCCTCCACTTT. Residues: CASSSSFSSYNSPLHF.

The genes are TRBV7-2 and TRBJ2-2, with a possible D match to TRBD2 (5 bases). V was pared by 1 base and J by 6 bases, with 12 bases between. This CDR3 comprises 15 residues. CDR1 and CDR2 (germline): SGHTA, FQGNSA. The CDR3 spells CASSLGHRESGELFF. The DNA of the CDR3 is TGTGCCAGCAGCTTAGGACATCGGGAATCCGGGGAGCTGTTTTTT.

The chain uses TRBV12-3 or TRBV12-4 and TRBJ2-5; TRBD1 agrees at 7 bases. V lost 6 bases to trimming and J lost 2 bases; unmatched junction nucleotides: 3. This CDR3 is built from 13 residues. CDR3 nucleotide sequence: TGTGCCAGCAGCCCGGGACAGCAAGAGACCCAGTACTTC. This gives the protein CASSPGQQETQYF.

The chain links TRBV6-6 to TRBJ1-5; D is possibly TRBD1 (5 bases). CDR1 and CDR2 from the germline V gene are MNHNY and SVGAGI (reference sequence). The CDR3 is 15 amino acids. V was trimmed by 7 bases and J by 3 bases, leaving 16 bases between them. CDR3 coding DNA: TGTGCCAGCAAAGATCAGGGATCTCCCAATCAGCCCCAGCATTTT. Translation gives CASKDQGSPNQPQHF.

This clone was seen only a few times. The V and J genes are TRBV7-6 and TRBJ2-5, with TRBD1 identical over 7 bases. The CDR3 has 16 residues. Trimming took 6 bases from V and 1 from J; bases not matched to a gene: 11. Per the germline V gene, CDR1 is SGHVS and CDR2 is FNYEAQ. The CDR3 loop reads CASSSKQGLSQETQYF. For the CDR3, the DNA is TGTGCCAGCAGTTCTAAACAGGGGTTAAGCCAAGAGACCCAGTACTTC.

The V gene is TRBV2, the J gene TRBJ1-5; tentatively, D is TRBD1 (5 bases). CDR3 length: 13 residues. V was clipped by 2 bases and J by 5 bases, with 7 bases between them. The germline V gene has CDR1 SNHLY and CDR2 FYNNEI. Here the CDR3 DNA reads TGTGCCAGCAGTGAAACGGGGGATCAGCCCCAGCATTTT. It yields the protein CASSETGDQPQHF.

The CDR3 DNA follows: TGTGCCAGCAGTGACCCAGGCCAGGGCTACACCTTC. This codes for CASSDPGQGYTF. This chain links TRBV2 with TRBJ1-2, with D hard to call. The CDR3 runs to 12 residues. Trimming removed 3 bases from V and 8 bases from J, with 10 bases in between. CDR1 and CDR2 (germline): SNHLY, FYNNEI.

This rearrangement joins TRBV30 to TRBJ1-1, with D unresolved. The germline V gene encodes CDR1 GTSNPN and CDR2 SVGIG (reference sequence). CDR3 length equals 13 residues. V was pared by 0 bases and J by 4 bases, with 9 bases between. CDR3 coding DNA: TGTGCCTGGAGTGTAGGTCGGAGCACTGAAGCTTTCTTT. It codes for CAWSVGRSTEAFF.

The sample holds a few counts of this clone. The chain joins TRBV11-3 to TRBJ1-3; no reliable D call. Trimming removed 5 bases from V and 4 bases from J, with 9 bases in between. Germline V gives CDR1 SGHNT, CDR2 YENEEA. The CDR3 has 13 amino acids. The CDR3 DNA sequence: TGTGCCAGCAGCCCGAGCCCGGGAAACACCATATATTTT. Translated: CASSPSPGNTIYF.

The chain employs TRBV12-3 or TRBV12-4 and TRBJ2-1; TRBD2 is a possible D gene (5 bases). The CDR3 spans 13 residues. V lost 5 bases and J 12 bases, leaving 17 bases between the germline ends. The CDR3: CASSAGPERSQFF. CDR3 DNA sequence: TGTGCCAGCAGTGCGGGCCCCGAGCGGTCGCAGTTCTTC.